This T cell receptor (beta chain) is drawn from a study of T cells in Graves' hyperthyroidism and ophthalmopathy (dated by TCRdb to the late 2010s). At the level of the whole study: Peripheral blood was collected at initial diagnosis, before any treatment. After sampling, hyperthyroidism patients received methimazole starting at 30 mg daily, and ophthalmopathy patients received high-dose intravenous methylprednisolone. According to the paper, TCR Vbeta CDR3 sequencing was carried out on some 130 peripheral blood samples, which came from under 50 ophthalmopathy, some 73 hyperthyroidism and roughly 17 progressor patients. Prospective prediction of ophthalmopathy was tested in an independent validation cohort consisting of under 20 hyperthyroidism patients and approximately 16 patients who later progressed to ophthalmopathy. The study also compared thyroid tissue and blood T-cell repertoires from five or six Graves' hyperthyroidism patients. To identify distinguishing TCR V-J signatures, a discovery cohort of about 100 patients was used, comprising fewer than 45 with Graves' ophthalmopathy and some 57 with stable Graves' hyperthyroidism. The approximately 100 discovery patients were randomly split 7:3 into training and test sets. Results and caveats for the whole study, not just this receptor: Ophthalmopathy was separated from stable hyperthyroidism by a 13 V-J signature model, with approximately 90% sensitivity and roughly 84% specificity obtained in cross-validation and 80%/75% obtained in testing. Sample size was not statistically predetermined, and investigators were not blinded to group allocation. In validation, the model predicted progression to ophthalmopathy with 65% to 71% sensitivity and about 72% specificity, a median of around 6.6 months before onset. Most expanded thyroid clonotypes (frequency above 0.001) were also detected in blood, suggesting blood repertoires may reflect thyroid immune responses.

Stable Graves' hyperthyroidism was defined as no progression to ophthalmopathy during 18 months of follow-up. Hyperthyroidism patients were newly diagnosed, had a disease duration of under 2 months, and were aged 18 to 65 years. Exclusion was applied to patients with uncontrolled infections, other autoimmune diseases, pregnancy or lactation. Clinical symptoms, serum thyroxine and TRAb, thyroid ultrasound, and orbital computed tomography formed the basis for the diagnoses. Ficoll-Paque density gradient centrifugation was used to isolate PBMCs from approximately 11 ml of fresh peripheral blood. Total RNA was extracted with Trizol reagent, and quality was checked on an Agilent 2100 Bioanalyzer. The TCR beta CDR3 regions were amplified from the RNA transcripts. For the first round of RT-PCR on the TCR CDR3, the HTBI primer set was used together with the Qiagen OneStep RT-PCR kit. A second multiplex PCR round built the libraries, followed by size selection and purification. Sequencing of the libraries was done on an Illumina HiSeq2000 using paired-end 100 bp reads. Per the authors' processing: SOAPnuke was used to process the raw data, throwing out any read that contained adapters or uncalled bases, had a mean Phred below 15, or lacked an exact constant-primer or identifier match. High-quality paired reads were merged with COPE v1.2.5, and unique nucleotide sequences were defined as clonotypes. MiTCR v1.1 was used to align clonotypes to the IMGT TRBV, TRBD and TRBJ reference segments. The analysis included only V-J combinations with a frequency above 0.0001, which together covered over 98% of the repertoires. The TCS score was defined as the ratio of F50 (clonal expansion) to E x V (chaos), calculated using BLOSUM62-based TCRdist between CDR3 peptides within each V-J. Welch's t-statistics and random forest reduced just over 500 V-J features to under 15, which were used in a naive Bayes classifier (R e1071). TCRdb trimmed public reads at Q25 via fastp, called clones via MiXCR and kept in-frame beta chains. Merged by CDR3 protein, the rows form single entries marked with the most common genes and DNA. TCRdb's processing, not the study's, gives the V and J calls here. The sample table shows approximately 400,000 distinct CDR3 sequences, and less than 20% are seen once. Jointly, the top ten make up approximately 7.5% of the sample.

About this clonotype: Its cognate antigen has yet to be identified. Nothing much larger sits one base from this clone, and base qualities are not available.

The sequenced material came from blood. The receptor comes from a young woman with Graves' hyperthyroidism.

The CDR3 corresponds to CASSQTNLLGSGDEQFF. The DNA sequence follows: TGCGCCAGCAGCCAAACCAACCTCCTCGGGAGTGGGGATGAGCAGTTCTTC. The chain links TRBV4-1 with TRBJ2-1, and the D gene may be TRBD2, 6 bases matching. CDR1 and CDR2 are drawn from the germline V gene: MGHRA, YSYEKL. Trimming takes 2 bases from V and 8 bases from J, and the germline ends sit 22 bases apart. CDR3 length: 17 amino acids, cysteine to phenylalanine. The sequence is cut down to CDR3 DNA, 51 bases in frame from base 1.